This T cell receptor beta chain was documented in a study of T cells in Graves' hyperthyroidism and ophthalmopathy. Background on the study: Peripheral blood was collected at initial diagnosis, before any treatment.

Amplification of TCR beta CDR3 regions used RNA as the template. HTBI primers drove first-round RT-PCR of the TCR CDR3. TCRdb re-derived calls from the multiplex PCR reads in MiXCR, one entry per CDR3 protein. The table has 490,000 or so distinct CDR3 sequences, 15% to 20% seen once. The CDR3 has 18 amino acids. V lost 2 bases and J lost 0; bases outside the gene matches: 8. Germline lookup yields CDR1 SGHVS and CDR2 FNYEAQ. Overall study results and limits: Among thyroid clonotypes expanded above 0.001, most also appeared in blood. A median around six months before onset, the model predicted ophthalmopathy.

This clonotype has a handful of counts. Antigen: not known. Lactation, pregnancy, other autoimmune disease or uncontrolled infection led to exclusion of patients. This receptor was identified in a woman aged 25 to 39 with Graves' ophthalmopathy. The chain joins TRBV7-6 to TRBJ2-3; 10 bases agree with TRBD1. Sequenced sample: blood. Written as DNA, the CDR3 is TGTGCCAGCAGCTTAAGGGTGGGGACAGGGGACAGCACAGATACGCAGTATTTT. Translating gives CASSLRVGTGDSTDTQYF.